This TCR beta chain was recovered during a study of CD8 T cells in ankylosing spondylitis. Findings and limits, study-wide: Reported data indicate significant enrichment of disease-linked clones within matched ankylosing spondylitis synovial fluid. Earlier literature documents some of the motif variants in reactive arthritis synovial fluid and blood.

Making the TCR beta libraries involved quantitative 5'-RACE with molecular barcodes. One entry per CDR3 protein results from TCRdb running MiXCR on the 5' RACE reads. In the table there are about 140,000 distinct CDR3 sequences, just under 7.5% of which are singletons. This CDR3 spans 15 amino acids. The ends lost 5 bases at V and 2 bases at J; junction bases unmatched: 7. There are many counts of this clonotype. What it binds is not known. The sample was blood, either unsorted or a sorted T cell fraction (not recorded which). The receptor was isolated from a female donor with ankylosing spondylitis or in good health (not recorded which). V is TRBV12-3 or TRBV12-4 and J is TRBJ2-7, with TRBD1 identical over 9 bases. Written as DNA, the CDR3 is TGTGCCAGCAGTCCAGGGGGGACAGGGACCTACGAGCAGTACTTC. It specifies CASSPGGTGTYEQYF.